The clone carrying this T cell receptor (beta chain) was counted many times. The antigen is not known. From the 5' RACE reads, TCRdb called clonotypes with MiXCR, one entry per CDR3 protein. There are under 300,000 distinct CDR3 sequences in the sample; approximately 12% occur only once, and about 0.54% lies in the top ten. CDR3 length: 12 residues. V lost 6 bases, J lost 5 bases, and 10 bases lay in between. This entry comes from a study of T cells after yellow fever vaccination. General study points: The CD4 compartment and the CD8 compartment contained a small share of clonotypes in common. The booster saw the reappearance of most primary-vaccination clones (96% CD4, roughly 90% CD8). Abundant contaminating clonotypes from the bulk population could appear in FACS-sorted repertoires.

The V gene is TRBV12-3 or TRBV12-4, the J gene TRBJ2-5; D unclear. Sequencing was performed on CD4+ T cells sorted from PBMCs, taken 45 days after the yellow fever booster vaccination. The TCR sequence derives from a young man who received the YFV17D yellow fever vaccine. The CDR3, as DNA: TGTGCCAGCAGCCCCGTGACCGAGACCCAGTACTTC. Translating it yields CASSPVTETQYF.